Detailed here is one T cell receptor (beta chain). The data stem from a study of T cell responses to AZD1222 COVID-19 vaccine. Study information: Pooling covered second doses at about 4 or about 12 weeks.

Trimming cost V 5 bases and J 1 base; bases outside gene matches: 2. The length of the CDR3 is 13 residues. Only in-frame clones appear in the TCRdb table, and some are missing; sequencing was by immunoSEQ multiplex PCR. The sample holds about 160,000 clones, roughly 90% seen once. The sample consisted of peripheral blood, taken on day 0 of AZD1222 vaccination. This receptor was identified in an adult in good health. The rearrangement joins TRBV12-3 or TRBV12-4 to TRBJ2-7; 7 nucleotides match TRBD1. CDR3 in amino acids: CASSRTGSYEQYF. The CDR3 bases are TGTGCCAGCAGTCGGACAGGTTCCTACGAGCAGTACTTC.